One and the same sample provided the 16 T cell receptor beta chains below, sequenced in a study of blood T cell repertoires in COVID-19. Measured with immunoSEQ multiplex PCR; TCRdb has only the in-frame clones, and not every one. The table includes around 120,000 clones, about 85% detected once. Sequencing used peripheral blood. The receptors come from a man older than 75 with acute or convalescent COVID-19.

Concerning this clone itself: Distinct nucleotide sequences in the sample also encode this CDR3. This rearrangement joins TRBV5-1 to TRBJ2-7; the D is unclear. The germline V and J ends were trimmed by 4 bases and 0 bases, with 5 bases remaining between them. Germline V lookup: CDR1 SGHRS, CDR2 YFSETQ. The CDR3 contains 12 residues. CDR3 amino acids: CASSLPSYEQYF. For the CDR3, the DNA is TGCGCCAGCAGCCTACCCTCCTACGAGCAGTACTTC.

The rearrangement joins TRBV2 to TRBJ1-4, with 7 nucleotides matching TRBD1. The CDR3 loop spans 15 amino acids. Trimming at V came to 10 bases and at J to 2 bases, leaving 10 bases not matched to a gene. The germline gives CDR1 SNHLY, CDR2 FYNNEI. For the CDR3, the DNA is TGTGCCACCCACAGGGGCGAAGCCACTAATGAAAAACTGTTTTTT. This sequence encodes CATHRGEATNEKLFF.

The rearrangement uses TRBV28 and TRBJ1-1; possible D gene TRBD1, 6 bases. CDR1 is MDHEN and CDR2 is SYDVKM in the germline V gene. Trimming took off 4 bases at V and 0 bases at J, with 12 bases between the two ends. CDR3 size: 15 residues. CDR3 sequence reads: CASSSPGQLNTEAFF. CDR3 in DNA: TGTGCCAGCAGTTCTCCGGGACAATTGAACACTGAAGCTTTCTTT.

CDR3 DNA: TGTGCCTGGAGCAAAAGGCTAGGGGAAGGACAGCCCCAGCATTTT. Protein: CAWSKRLGEGQPQHF. This chain links TRBV30 with TRBJ1-5; a weak D match, TRBD1 (5 bases). Trimming left V 3 bases short and J 7 bases short, with 19 bases between. This CDR3 has 15 residues. The germline CDR1 and CDR2 sequences are GTSNPN and SVGIG (reference sequence).

The rearrangement uses TRBV19 and TRBJ2-3; 9 nucleotides match TRBD1. Trimming cost V 4 bases and J 0 bases; bases outside gene matches: 8. The CDR3 contains 17 residues. Per the germline V gene, CDR1 is LNHDA and CDR2 is SQIVND (reference sequence). The CDR3 loop reads CASSRETGTGSTDTQYF. The CDR3 DNA reads TGTGCCAGTAGTAGAGAAACCGGGACAGGGAGCACAGATACGCAGTATTTT.

The rearrangement uses TRBV11-1 and TRBJ2-5, with TRBD1 matching over 7 bases. Per germline, CDR1 SGHAT and CDR2 FQDESV (reference sequence). Trimming took 5 bases from V and 2 from J; bases not matched to a gene: 8. CDR3 size: 15 residues. The CDR3 spells CASSVQQGPQETQYF. The CDR3 DNA follows: TGTGCCAGCAGCGTCCAACAGGGGCCGCAAGAGACCCAGTACTTC.

The rearrangement uses TRBV6-1 and TRBJ1-5; perhaps TRBD1 as D (5 bases). V lost 3 bases and J lost 3, with 9 bases in between. The CDR3 is 14 amino acids. Germline loops: CDR1 MNHNS, CDR2 SASEGT. The CDR3, as DNA: TGTGCCAGCAGTGAGGGGCACCCCAATCAGCCCCAGCATTTT. It yields the protein CASSEGHPNQPQHF.

This chain links TRBV20-1 with TRBJ2-7, with D uncertain. In germline, CDR1 is DFQATT, CDR2 SNEGSKA (reference sequence). This CDR3 has 11 residues. Trimming stripped 3 bases from V and 5 bases from J, with 8 bases between. The CDR3 here is CSASPTDEQYF. The CDR3 bases are TGCAGTGCTAGCCCCACGGACGAGCAGTACTTC.

This chain links TRBV9 with TRBJ2-7, with no clear D. This CDR3 is built from 12 residues. Germline V gene lookup returns CDR1 SGDLS and CDR2 YYNGEE. Trimming pared 6 bases from V and 0 bases from J, leaving 7 bases between. The CDR3 DNA reads TGTGCCAGCACTCTGAGCTCCTACGAGCAGTACTTC. Protein product: CASTLSSYEQYF.

V usage is TRBV6-5 and J usage is TRBJ1-2; no definite D call. The CDR3 loop spans 16 amino acids. The germline V gene has CDR1 MNHEY and CDR2 SVGAGI. V was cut by 4 bases and J by 0 bases, with 15 bases left in between. As DNA, the CDR3 is TGTGCCAGCAGTTTTGGCAGGTTTACTTCTAACTATGGCTACACCTTC. This codes for CASSFGRFTSNYGYTF.

The gene calls are TRBV7-3 and TRBJ2-1; TRBD1 might be the D (6 bases). CDR1 and CDR2 (germline): SGHTA, FQGTGA. The CDR3 loop spans 15 amino acids. V gave up 5 bases and J gave up 6 bases, with 17 bases separating them. In nucleotides, the CDR3 is TGTGCCAGCAGCAAGACAGTTGGACAGATCAATGAGCAGTTCTTC. Residues: CASSKTVGQINEQFF.

The chain has TRBV7-3 and TRBJ2-1, with 8 bases lining up with TRBD2. V was pared by 2 bases and J by 8 bases, with 8 bases of the junction left unmatched. This CDR3 has 15 amino acids. Germline assignment: CDR1 SGHTA and CDR2 FQGTGA. The CDR3 is CASSLWGGRMDEQFF. The CDR3 DNA sequence: TGTGCCAGCAGCTTATGGGGCGGGAGGATGGATGAGCAGTTCTTC.

The DNA for the CDR3 is TGCGCCAGCGGGGACAGCGGCAGTGGCTACACCTTC. This encodes CASGDSGSGYTF. The chain recombines TRBV5-1 with TRBJ1-2, with 7 positions matching TRBD1. The V gene's germline CDR1 is SGHRS and CDR2 YFSETQ. The V and J ends lost 7 bases and 7 bases, in that order; junction bases with no gene match: 7. This CDR3 has 12 amino acids.

This clone was picked up one time. The chain has TRBV5-6 and TRBJ1-6; no reliable D call. This CDR3 spans 11 amino acids. Germline V CDR1 and CDR2: SGHDT, YYEEEE. Trimming pared 3 bases from V and 9 bases from J, leaving 4 bases between. CDR3 sequence: CASSSGSPLHF. CDR3 DNA: TGTGCCAGCAGCTCCGGTTCACCCCTCCACTTT. The full variable domain, in which reference TRBV5-6 and TRBJ1-6 provide the parts outside the CDR3, is DAGVTQSPTHLIKTRGQQVTLRCSPKSGHDTVSWYQQALGQGPQFIFQYYEEEERQRGNFPDRFSGHQFPNYSSELNVNALLLGDSALYLCASSSGSPLHFGNGTRLTVT.

For the CDR3, the DNA is TGTGCCATCACCAGGGGGATCTCAGATACGCAGTATTTT. Protein sequence: CAITRGISDTQYF. The rearrangement uses TRBV10-3 and TRBJ2-3; TRBD1 matches at 7 bases. The germline V gene has CDR1 ENHRY and CDR2 SYGVKD. The trim removed 7 bases at V and 4 bases at J, leaving 5 bases unmatched. The CDR3 sequence is 13 residues long.

V is TRBV18 and J is TRBJ2-3; 11 bases agree with TRBD2. The CDR3 runs 16 residues. Germline CDR1 KGHSH, CDR2 LQKENI. After removal of 6 bases from V and 5 bases from J, the junction contained 10 bases not matched to a gene. CDR3 loop: CASSITSGGGRDTQYF. The CDR3 DNA reads TGTGCCAGCTCGATAACTAGCGGGGGCGGTCGAGATACGCAGTATTTT.